A selection of T cell receptor beta chains follows, all from one sample in a study of cytomegalovirus exposure and HLA in healthy donors. Assay used: immunoSEQ multiplex PCR; TCRdb lists only in-frame clones, some missing. The sample has 85,000 to 100,000 clones; approximately 80% are singletons. Sequences were obtained from PBMCs. All receptors come from a woman aged 40 to 49 in good health and CMV-seropositive. Each CDR3 is given with its conserved first and last residue. Each record gives: clone size, D gene, J gene, V gene, CDR3 protein, CDR3 DNA. A D gene is named only where the DNA matches it firmly. Not every row has a clone size; where given, it reads once, few, many or a size class.

. | TRBD2 | TRBJ2-1 | TRBV4-1 | CASSQGGAGVGGGLYNEQFF | TGCGCCAGCAGCCAAGGCGGTGCGGGAGTGGGGGGGGGATTATACAATGAGCAGTTCTTC
. | TRBD1 | TRBJ2-5 | TRBV5-1 | CASSPGTASQETQYF | TGCGCCAGCAGCCCGGGGACAGCTTCTCAAGAGACCCAGTACTTC
few | TRBD2 | TRBJ2-5 | TRBV7-3 | CASSVGTSVQETQYF | TGTGCCAGCAGCGTTGGGACTAGCGTTCAAGAGACCCAGTACTTC
once | TRBD1 | TRBJ2-2 | TRBV7-3 | CASSTTGSSTGELFF | TGTGCCAGCAGCACGACAGGGTCCAGCACCGGGGAGCTGTTTTTT
. | TRBD2 | TRBJ2-3 | TRBV5-4 | CASSYSGVTDTQYF | TGTGCCAGCAGCTATAGCGGGGTCACAGATACGCAGTATTTT
. | TRBD1 | TRBJ2-7 | TRBV4-1 | CASSQPGQGKGEQYF | TGCGCCAGCAGCCAGCCGGGACAGGGGAAGGGAGAGCAGTACTTC
. | TRBD1 | TRBJ1-4 | TRBV5-6 | CASGVGAGQLNEKLFF | TGTGCCAGCGGAGTAGGGGCGGGACAGCTTAATGAAAAACTGTTTTTT
. | . | TRBJ2-3 | TRBV2 | CASNQLQGRDTQYF | TGTGCCAGCAACCAACTACAGGGACGAGATACGCAGTATTTT
. | TRBD2 | TRBJ2-1 | TRBV5-4 | CASSGDYPPGEQFF | TGTGCCAGCAGCGGGGACTATCCGCCAGGTGAGCAGTTCTTC
. | . | TRBJ2-5 | TRBV7-6 | CASSLATGGETQYF | TGTGCCAGCAGCTTAGCGACAGGTGGAGAGACCCAGTACTTC
. | TRBD1 | TRBJ2-3 | TRBV23-1 | CAGSTGTGESSTDTQYF | TGCGCCGGCTCTACCGGGACAGGGGAATCTAGCACAGATACGCAGTATTTT
. | TRBD1 | TRBJ1-6 | TRBV6-5 | CASSWGQNNSPLHF | TGTGCCAGCAGTTGGGGACAGAATAATTCACCCCTCCACTTT
. | . | TRBJ2-2 | TRBV7-2 | CASSLFYRERTGELFF | TGTGCCAGCAGCTTATTTTACCGGGAACGAACCGGGGAGCTGTTTTTT
. | TRBD1 | TRBJ2-7 | TRBV19 | CASSAPGQSIFGEQYF | TGTGCCAGTAGTGCCCCGGGACAGTCGATCTTTGGCGAGCAGTACTTC
. | TRBD1 | TRBJ2-7 | TRBV14 | CASSLGTGNIYEQYF | TGTGCCAGCAGCCTCGGGACAGGGAATATCTACGAGCAGTACTTC
. | . | TRBJ1-1 | TRBV25-1 | CASSESAGHMNTEAFF | TGTGCCAGCAGTGAATCCGCAGGGCATATGAACACTGAAGCTTTCTTT
. | . | TRBJ2-1 | TRBV5-1 | CASSLDVGSSYNEQFF | TGCGCCAGCAGCTTGGATGTCGGGAGCTCCTACAATGAGCAGTTCTTC
. | . | TRBJ2-3 | TRBV5-1 | CASSLVPGATSDTQYF | TGCGCCAGCAGCTTGGTACCAGGGGCCACCTCAGATACGCAGTATTTT
. | . | TRBJ1-1 | TRBV4-1 | CASSQSAPISGMNTEAFF | TGCGCCAGCAGCCAATCGGCCCCCATTTCAGGCATGAACACTGAAGCTTTCTTT
. | TRBD2 | TRBJ2-1 | TRBV5-1 | CASSPGTSGYNEQFF | TGCGCCAGCAGCCCGGGGACTAGCGGATACAATGAGCAGTTCTTC
. | . | TRBJ1-1 | TRBV6-5 | CASIRGTEAFF | TGTGCCAGCATCCGGGGAACTGAAGCTTTCTTT
. | TRBD1 | TRBJ2-7 | TRBV5-1 | CASRPSTGSHEQYF | TGCGCCAGCAGACCTTCGACAGGGAGCCACGAGCAGTACTTC
. | . | TRBJ1-4 | TRBV11-2 | CASSPRGTIEEKLFF | TGTGCCAGCAGCCCTAGGGGGACGATCGAGGAAAAACTGTTTTTT
. | . | TRBJ2-1 | TRBV21-1 | CASSKIDRAGRNEQFF | TGTGCCAGCAGCAAAATCGACAGGGCGGGGAGGAATGAGCAGTTCTTC
. | TRBD1 | TRBJ1-2 | TRBV4-1 | CASSQGQGAHRYTF | TGCGCCAGCAGCCAAGGACAGGGGGCGCATCGCTACACCTTC
. | . | TRBJ2-2 | TRBV6-5 | CASSLGSSGELFF | TGTGCCAGCAGTTTAGGGAGTTCCGGGGAGCTGTTTTTT
. | . | TRBJ1-1 | TRBV5-1 | CASSLSWQDTEAFF | TGCGCCAGCAGCTTGAGTTGGCAAGACACTGAAGCTTTCTTT
. | TRBD1 | TRBJ1-2 | TRBV29-1 | CSSGGGPGGYTF | TGCAGCTCGGGAGGGGGCCCAGGGGGCTACACCTTC
. | TRBD2 | TRBJ2-3 | TRBV11-3 | CASSLTSSTDTQYF | TGTGCCAGCAGCCTGACTAGCAGCACAGATACGCAGTATTTT
. | . | TRBJ2-5 | TRBV2 | CASSAQGSHQETQYF | TGTGCCAGCAGTGCCCAGGGGTCCCACCAAGAGACCCAGTACTTC